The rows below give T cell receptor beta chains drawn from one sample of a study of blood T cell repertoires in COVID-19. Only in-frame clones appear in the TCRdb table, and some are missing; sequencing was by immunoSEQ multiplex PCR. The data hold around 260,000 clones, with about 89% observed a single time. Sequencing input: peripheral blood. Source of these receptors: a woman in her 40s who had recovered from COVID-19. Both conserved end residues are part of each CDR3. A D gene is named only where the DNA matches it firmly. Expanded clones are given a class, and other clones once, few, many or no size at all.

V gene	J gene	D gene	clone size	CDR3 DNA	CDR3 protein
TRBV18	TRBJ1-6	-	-	TGTGCCAGCTCTCGGACAGCGGAGAATTCACCCCTCCACTTT	CASSRTAENSPLHF
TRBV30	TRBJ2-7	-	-	TGTGCCTGGAATCCCGCGAGATTCCGAGAGCAGTACTTC	CAWNPARFREQYF
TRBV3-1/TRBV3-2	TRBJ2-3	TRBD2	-	TGTGCCAGCAGCCAAGGGGGACTAGCCCGCACAGATACGCAGTATTTT	CASSQGGLARTDTQYF
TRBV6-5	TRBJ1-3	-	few	TGTGCCAGCAGTTACCCCACAGGTGCTGGAAACACCATATATTTT	CASSYPTGAGNTIYF
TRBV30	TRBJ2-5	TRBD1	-	TGTGCCTGGAGTGGGGGAGACAGGGGTCTGGAGACCCAGTACTTC	CAWSGGDRGLETQYF
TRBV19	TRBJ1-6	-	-	TGTGCCAGTAGCCTAGGACAGTTTGAAAATTCACCCCTCCACTTT	CASSLGQFENSPLHF
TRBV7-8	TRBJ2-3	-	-	TGTGCCAGCAGCCAGCCGCCAGATACGCAGTATTTT	CASSQPPDTQYF
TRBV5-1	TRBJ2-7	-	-	TGCGCCAGCAGCTTGACCCCGACAGTCCCGACCTACGAGCAGTACTTC	CASSLTPTVPTYEQYF
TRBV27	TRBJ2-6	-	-	TGTGCCAGCAGTTTATTTTCCGGCTCTGGGGCCAACGTCCTGACTTTC	CASSLFSGSGANVLTF
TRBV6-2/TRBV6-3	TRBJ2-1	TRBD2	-	TGTGCCAGCAGTTGGCCTAGCGGGAGACCAAACAATGAGCAGTTCTTC	CASSWPSGRPNNEQFF
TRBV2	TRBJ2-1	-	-	TGTGCCAGCAGTGGGGAGATCCCCAATGAGCAGTTCTTC	CASSGEIPNEQFF
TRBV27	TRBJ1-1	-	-	TGTGCCAGCAGTTTGTGGAGGAACACTGAAGCTTTCTTT	CASSLWRNTEAFF
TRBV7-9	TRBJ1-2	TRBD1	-	TGTGCCAGCAGCATGACAGGGTATGGCTACACCTTC	CASSMTGYGYTF
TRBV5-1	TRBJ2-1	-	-	TGCGCCAGCAGCCTCGGACTCGAGGTTTACAATGAGCTGTTCTTC	CASSLGLEVYNELFF
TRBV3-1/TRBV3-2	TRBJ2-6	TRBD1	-	TGTGCCAGCAGCCAAGCCGCAGGGGGACCTAGCTCTGGGGCCAACGTCCTGACTTTC	CASSQAAGGPSSGANVLTF
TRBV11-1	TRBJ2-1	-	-	TGTGCCAGCAGCTTTGGCGGCAGTTTTTTTAATGAGCAGTTCTTC	CASSFGGSFFNEQFF
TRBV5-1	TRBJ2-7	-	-	TGCGCCAGCAGGCGAGGGGGAGAAAGCTCCTACGAGCAGTACTTC	CASRRGGESSYEQYF
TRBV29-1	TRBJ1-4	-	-	TGCAGCGTTGAACTTAATGAAAAACTGTTTTTT	CSVELNEKLFF
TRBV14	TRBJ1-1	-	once	TGTGCCAGCAGCCAACTAGAGGGAATCACTGAAGCTTTCTTT	CASSQLEGITEAFF
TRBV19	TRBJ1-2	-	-	TGTGCCAGTAGGTCAGGGGATGGCTACACCTTC	CASRSGDGYTF
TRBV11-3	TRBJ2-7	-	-	TGTGCCAGCAGCTTTGCAGGGTCCGAGCAGTACTTC	CASSFAGSEQYF
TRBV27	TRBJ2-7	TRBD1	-	TGTGCCAGCAGTCCCCGGGACAGGGGACACGAGCAGTACTTC	CASSPRDRGHEQYF
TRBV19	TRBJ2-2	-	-	TGTGCCAGTACCACCGGTCAGGGAACCGGGGAGCTGTTTTTT	CASTTGQGTGELFF
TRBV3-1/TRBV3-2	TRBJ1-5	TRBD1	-	TGTGCCAGCAGCGATCGTCGACAGGGGGGGAATCAGCCCCAGCATTTT	CASSDRRQGGNQPQHF
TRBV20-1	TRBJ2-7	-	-	TGCAGTGCTAAGCACCTCGAGCAGTACTTC	CSAKHLEQYF
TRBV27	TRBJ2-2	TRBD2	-	TGTGCCAGCAGTTTGAGCGGGAGGGCCTCCGGGGAGCTGTTTTTT	CASSLSGRASGELFF
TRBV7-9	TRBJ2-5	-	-	TGTGCCAGCAGCTTAGTCGGGGATAGGAAGACCCAGTACTTC	CASSLVGDRKTQYF
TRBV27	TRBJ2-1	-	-	TGTGCCAGCAGAAAGACAGGTTATGAGCAGTTCTTC	CASRKTGYEQFF
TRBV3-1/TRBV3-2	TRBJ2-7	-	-	TGTGCCAGCAGCCAAGTATCAGGCCGCCCCTCCTACGAGCAGTACTTC	CASSQVSGRPSYEQYF
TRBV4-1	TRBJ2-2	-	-	TGCGCCAGCAGCCAAAGCCAGACACAGGCTAACACCGGGGAGCTGTTTTTT	CASSQSQTQANTGELFF
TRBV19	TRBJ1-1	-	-	TGTGCCAGCAAGTCGGGGACAACATACACTGAAGCTTTCTTT	CASKSGTTYTEAFF
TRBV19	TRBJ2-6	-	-	TGTGCCAGTAGTCCTACAGCCTCTGGGGCCAACGTCCTGACTTTC	CASSPTASGANVLTF
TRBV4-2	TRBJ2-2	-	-	TGTGCCAGCAGCCAACTGTTACTAGCAATTTCCGGGGAGCTGTTTTTT	CASSQLLLAISGELFF
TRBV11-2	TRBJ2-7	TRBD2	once	TGTGCCAGCAGCCCCCCGATGGGACTACCCTACGAGCAGTACTTC	CASSPPMGLPYEQYF
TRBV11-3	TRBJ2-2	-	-	TGTGCCAGCTCATTCCGTGGGGGGTCAGGGACGAGCACCGGGGAGCTGTTTTTT	CASSFRGGSGTSTGELFF
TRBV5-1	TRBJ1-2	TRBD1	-	TGCGCCAGCAGCCAAACAGGGGGGATCTATGGCTACACCTTC	CASSQTGGIYGYTF
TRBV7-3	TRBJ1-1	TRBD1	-	TGTGCCAGCAGCCCCCGACAGGGGGCGAACACTGAAGCTTTCTTT	CASSPRQGANTEAFF
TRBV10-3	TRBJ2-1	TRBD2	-	TGTGCCATCACCGCGACTAGCGGAGGGGGTTTCAATGAGCAGTTCTTC	CAITATSGGGFNEQFF
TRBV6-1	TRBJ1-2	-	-	TGTGCCAGCAGTACAGATCCTTTTAACTATGGCTACACCTTC	CASSTDPFNYGYTF
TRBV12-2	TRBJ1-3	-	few	TGTGCAAGTCGCCCGAGAACAGGGGGTGCCTTCTCTGGAAACACCATATATTTT	CASRPRTGGAFSGNTIYF
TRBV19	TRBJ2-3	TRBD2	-	TGTGCCAGTAGTATCGGACTAGCGGGTTCTAGCACAGATACGCAGTATTTT	CASSIGLAGSSTDTQYF